The rows below give T cell receptor beta chains drawn from one sample of a study of regulatory T cells in long-lasting Graves disease. TCRdb re-called the multiplex PCR reads with MiXCR, one entry per CDR3 protein. The sample includes more than 300,000 distinct CDR3 sequences, 15% to 17% of them seen just once. The source material was peripheral blood mononuclear cells (PBMCs), sampled at new diagnosis, from a patient treated with antithyroid drugs. All receptors derive from a female donor with Graves disease. Each CDR3 is given with its conserved first and last residue. Each record gives: D gene, clone size, J gene, V gene, CDR3 protein, CDR3 DNA. The D gene is left open where the match is weak. Some rows have no size entry. The others give once, few or many, or a class for an expanded clone.

D: TRBD2
size: many
J: TRBJ2-5
V: TRBV28
CDR3: CASSLTRLAGKKETQYF
DNA: TGTGCCAGCAGTTTAACCCGACTAGCGGGGAAAAAAGAGACCCAGTACTTC

D: NA
size: NA
J: TRBJ2-7
V: TRBV4-1
CDR3: CASSQEAGNMREQYF
DNA: TGCGCCAGCAGCCAAGAGGCGGGGAACATGAGGGAGCAGTACTTC

D: TRBD2
size: NA
J: TRBJ2-7
V: TRBV6-1
CDR3: CASTLGTSGSYEQYF
DNA: TGTGCCAGCACACTCGGGACTAGCGGATCCTACGAGCAGTACTTC

D: NA
size: few
J: TRBJ2-2
V: TRBV12-3/TRBV12-4
CDR3: CASSGGAGELFF
DNA: TGTGCCAGCTCCGGAGGGGCCGGGGAGCTGTTTTTT

D: NA
size: once
J: TRBJ1-1
V: TRBV20-1
CDR3: CSAQPRTPVGEAFF
DNA: TGCAGTGCCCAGCCTAGGACCCCCGTGGGTGAAGCTTTCTTT

D: NA
size: many
J: TRBJ2-3
V: TRBV11-2
CDR3: CASSSLGRADTQYF
DNA: TGTGCCAGCAGCTCCCTGGGGCGGGCAGATACGCAGTATTTT

D: NA
size: many
J: TRBJ1-1
V: TRBV20-1
CDR3: CSAREGNTEAFF
DNA: TGCAGTGCTAGAGAGGGAAACACTGAAGCTTTCTTT

D: NA
size: many
J: TRBJ1-1
V: TRBV28
CDR3: CASSLGPGFKAFF
DNA: TGTGCCAGCAGTTTAGGTCCGGGGTTTAAAGCTTTCTTT

D: NA
size: NA
J: TRBJ1-1
V: TRBV5-5
CDR3: CASSLEEGRTEAFF
DNA: TGTGCCAGCAGCTTGGAGGAGGGTCGAACTGAAGCTTTCTTT

D: NA
size: few
J: TRBJ1-3
V: TRBV18
CDR3: CASSPSDTEGTIYF
DNA: TGTGCCAGCTCACCATCCGACACCGAGGGCACCATATATTTT

D: TRBD2
size: NA
J: TRBJ2-2
V: TRBV5-1
CDR3: CASSSPVLAGAGGELFF
DNA: TGCGCCAGCAGCTCCCCCGTACTAGCGGGAGCGGGCGGGGAGCTGTTTTTT

D: NA
size: many
J: TRBJ2-7
V: TRBV20-1
CDR3: CSALAAGTYEQYF
DNA: TGCAGTGCCCTGGCGGCCGGTACCTACGAGCAGTACTTC

D: TRBD2
size: many
J: TRBJ2-2
V: TRBV7-2
CDR3: CASRKAGVSGELFF
DNA: TGTGCCAGCAGAAAAGCGGGAGTGTCCGGGGAGCTGTTTTTT

D: NA
size: NA
J: TRBJ1-1
V: TRBV12-5
CDR3: CASGRRWAHGAFF
DNA: TGTGCTAGTGGCAGACGTTGGGCCCACGGGGCTTTCTTT

D: NA
size: many
J: TRBJ1-1
V: TRBV5-5
CDR3: CASSDRGVEAFF
DNA: TGTGCCAGCAGCGACCGTGGGGTTGAAGCTTTCTTT

D: NA
size: many
J: TRBJ1-3
V: TRBV20-1
CDR3: CSAKDLGGLSGNTIYF
DNA: TGCAGTGCTAAAGATCTGGGGGGGCTCTCTGGAAACACCATATATTTT